This is a list of T cell receptor beta chains from one sample in a study of blood T cell repertoires in COVID-19. The table came from immunoSEQ multiplex PCR; TCRdb's copy has only in-frame clones and leaves some out. The sample yields approximately 120,000 clones, around 85% seen once. The sequencing sample was made of peripheral blood. The receptors stem from an elderly woman with COVID-19, enrolled during active disease. Both conserved end residues are part of each CDR3. The D gene is left open where the match is weak. Clone size is stated in some rows and not others, as once, few, many or a class when expanded.

TRBD1	14	TRBJ1-4	TRBV28	NA	CASNAGTGVEKLFF	TGTGCCAGCAACGCAGGGACAGGGGTTGAAAAACTGTTTTTT
NA	15	TRBJ1-6	TRBV5-1	NA	CASSLDSSYNSPLHF	TGCGCCAGCAGCTTGGACAGCTCCTATAATTCACCCCTCCACTTT
NA	14	TRBJ1-1	TRBV27	NA	CASSFRRASAEAFF	TGTGCCAGCAGTTTTAGGCGGGCTTCGGCTGAAGCTTTCTTT
TRBD2	15	TRBJ2-1	TRBV7-9	once	CASRARGAPPNEQFF	TGTGCCAGCAGAGCGCGGGGGGCGCCCCCCAATGAGCAGTTCTTC
NA	15	TRBJ2-7	TRBV14	NA	CASSARGGSTSEQYF	TGTGCCAGCAGCGCCCGAGGAGGGTCCACCTCCGAGCAGTACTTC
TRBD2	16	TRBJ2-7	TRBV9	few	CASSPGGGSGTSEQYF	TGTGCCAGCAGCCCTGGGGGAGGGTCAGGGACTAGCGAGCAGTACTTC
NA	13	TRBJ2-7	TRBV5-6	NA	CASSLVGEREQYF	TGTGCCAGCAGCTTGGTTGGGGAGCGCGAGCAGTACTTC
NA	16	TRBJ2-3	TRBV28	NA	CASSSPGHMAGDTQYF	TGTGCCAGCAGTTCGCCTGGACACATGGCAGGGGATACGCAGTATTTT
TRBD1	15	TRBJ1-2	TRBV5-6	NA	CASSLVGTGGYGYTF	TGTGCCAGCAGCTTGGTGGGGACAGGGGGCTATGGCTACACCTTC
NA	12	TRBJ1-4	TRBV3-1/TRBV3-2	NA	CASSQIGEKLFF	TGTGCCAGCAGCCAGATCGGTGAAAAACTGTTTTTT
TRBD2	15	TRBJ2-3	TRBV7-3	NA	CASSLTSGNTDTQYF	TGTGCCAGCAGCTTGACTAGCGGGAACACAGATACGCAGTATTTT
NA	13	TRBJ2-3	TRBV9	NA	CASSGTYGDTQYF	TGTGCCAGCAGCGGGACATATGGAGATACGCAGTATTTT
NA	13	TRBJ1-1	TRBV7-2	NA	CASSLVSDTEAFF	TGTGCCAGCAGCTTAGTAAGCGACACTGAAGCTTTCTTT